A selection of T cell receptor beta chains follows, all from one sample in a study of type 1 and type 2 diabetes patients. TCRdb processed the multiplex PCR reads anew with MiXCR; each CDR3 protein has one entry. The table includes a few hundred thousand distinct CDR3 sequences, around 47% detected once. What was sequenced was peripheral blood mononuclear cells (PBMCs). The receptor source for this set is a man between 18 and 35 years old with type 2 diabetes. Both conserved end residues are part of each CDR3. Fields, in order: V gene, D gene, J gene, clone size, CDR3 protein, CDR3 DNA. D genes are given only for firm matches. Clone size is not always given. Where it is, it says once, few, many or a class for expanded clones.

V: TRBV18; D: NA; J: TRBJ2-2; size: NA; CDR3: CASSPDQGGPGELFF; DNA: TGTGCCAGCTCTCCAGATCAAGGCGGCCCCGGGGAGCTGTTTTTT
V: TRBV7-2; D: NA; J: TRBJ2-7; size: many; CDR3: CASSPSRLGEQYF; DNA: TGTGCCAGCAGCCCAAGTCGTTTGGGCGAGCAGTACTTC
V: TRBV6-5; D: NA; J: TRBJ2-1; size: once; CDR3: CAISEWNNEQFF; DNA: TGTGCCATCAGTGAGTGGAACAATGAGCAGTTCTTC
V: TRBV7-3; D: NA; J: TRBJ2-3; size: NA; CDR3: CASSSGPGDTDTQYF; DNA: TGTGCCAGCAGCTCAGGGCCGGGGGACACAGATACGCAGTATTTT
V: TRBV13; D: TRBD2; J: TRBJ2-7; size: once; CDR3: CASSQAPTSGPSYEQYF; DNA: TGTGCCAGCAGCCAGGCCCCCACTAGCGGGCCGTCCTACGAGCAGTACTTC
V: TRBV6-4; D: TRBD1; J: TRBJ1-2; size: few; CDR3: CASRQDRDGNYGYTF; DNA: TGTGCCAGCAGGCAAGACAGGGATGGTAACTATGGCTACACCTTC
V: TRBV30; D: NA; J: TRBJ1-2; size: many; CDR3: CAWSVRRGLTF; DNA: TGTGCCTGGAGTGTTCGTAGGGGACTCACCTTC
V: TRBV12-3/TRBV12-4; D: NA; J: TRBJ2-7; size: NA; CDR3: CASTLGGLGNEQYF; DNA: TGTGCCAGCACCCTCGGGGGTTTAGGGAACGAGCAGTACTTC
V: TRBV6-5; D: NA; J: TRBJ1-1; size: NA; CDR3: CASSQPGPTIKAFF; DNA: TGTGCCAGCAGCCAACCGGGACCGACCATTAAAGCTTTCTTT
V: TRBV10-2; D: TRBD2; J: TRBJ2-3; size: NA; CDR3: CASSDTGGGGTDTQYF; DNA: TGCGCCAGCAGTGATACCGGGGGGGGGGGCACAGATACGCAGTATTTT
V: TRBV20-1; D: NA; J: TRBJ2-5; size: few; CDR3: CSAASWETQYF; DNA: TGCAGTGCCGCTAGTTGGGAGACCCAGTACTTC
V: TRBV7-2; D: NA; J: TRBJ1-4; size: few; CDR3: CASSLGGQSHEKLFF; DNA: TGTGCCAGCAGCTTGGGAGGACAGTCTCATGAAAAACTGTTTTTT
V: TRBV7-6; D: TRBD1; J: TRBJ1-2; size: NA; CDR3: CASRTTGAHYGYTF; DNA: TGTGCCAGCAGAACCACAGGGGCGCACTATGGCTACACCTTC
V: TRBV20-1; D: NA; J: TRBJ2-7; size: few; CDR3: CSARGTRSFREQYF; DNA: TGCAGTGCCAGAGGTACCAGGTCGTTCCGCGAGCAGTACTTC
V: TRBV7-8; D: TRBD2; J: TRBJ2-1; size: NA; CDR3: CASSVSGGCNEQFF; DNA: TGTGCCAGCAGCGTTAGCGGGGGGTGCAATGAGCAGTTCTTC
V: TRBV10-1; D: NA; J: TRBJ1-1; size: NA; CDR3: CASSAGPGTEASF; DNA: TGCGCCAGCAGTGCTGGACCGGGTACTGAAGCTTCCTTT
V: TRBV28; D: TRBD2; J: TRBJ2-5; size: NA; CDR3: CASSWERGDGETQYF; DNA: TGTGCCAGCAGTTGGGAGCGGGGCGACGGGGAGACCCAGTACTTC
V: TRBV25-1; D: NA; J: TRBJ1-5; size: NA; CDR3: CASTSNEPQHF; DNA: TGTGCCAGCACGAGCAACGAGCCCCAGCATTTT
V: TRBV29-1; D: TRBD2; J: TRBJ2-7; size: NA; CDR3: CSVALTSGNNYEQYF; DNA: TGCAGCGTTGCCCTAACTAGCGGGAATAACTACGAGCAGTACTTC
V: TRBV7-3; D: TRBD2; J: TRBJ2-7; size: NA; CDR3: CASSPGGLAGFTYEQYF; DNA: TGTGCCAGCAGCCCGGGGGGGCTAGCGGGTTTTACCTACGAGCAGTACTTC
V: TRBV15; D: TRBD2; J: TRBJ2-1; size: few; CDR3: CATSRDITSGSGDNEQFF; DNA: TGTGCCACCAGCAGAGATATTACTAGCGGGAGCGGCGACAATGAGCAGTTCTTC
V: TRBV30; D: NA; J: TRBJ1-5; size: NA; CDR3: CAWSQGQPIKPQHF; DNA: TGTGCCTGGAGCCAAGGACAGCCTATCAAGCCCCAGCATTTT